One sample yielded the 23 T cell receptor beta chains listed below, sequenced in a study of blood T cell repertoires in COVID-19. Only in-frame clones appear in the TCRdb table, and some are missing; sequencing was by immunoSEQ multiplex PCR. The sample records some 160,000 clones, about four fifths being singletons. Sequenced input: peripheral blood. These receptors all stem from a man between 65 and 85 years old with active or convalescent COVID-19.

This clone was recorded a few times. The chain employs TRBV7-9 and TRBJ2-5, with 8 nucleotides matching TRBD1. The germline gives CDR1 SEHNR, CDR2 FQNEAQ (reference sequence). The CDR3 covers 15 residues. J was trimmed by 3 bases and V by 5 bases; bases with no gene match: 8. The CDR3 region has the DNA TGTGCCAGCAGCCGGGGGCAGGGGGCTGAAGAGACCCAGTACTTC. Encoded protein: CASSRGQGAEETQYF.

V usage is TRBV28 and J usage is TRBJ1-2; TRBD1 matches at 12 bases. From germline, CDR1 is MDHEN and CDR2 SYDVKM. CDR3 length: 14 residues. After removal of 6 bases from V and 7 bases from J, the junction contained 6 bases not matched to a gene. This chain's CDR3 is CASSLRDRGPGYTF. CDR3 DNA: TGTGCCAGCAGCCTCCGGGACAGGGGGCCTGGCTACACCTTC.

J is TRBJ1-3 and V is TRBV24-1; D not certain. CDR3 length: 14 amino acids. Between the trimmed V and J ends, which lost 4 bases and 0 bases, there was a span of 6 bases. Germline loops: CDR1 KGHDR, CDR2 SFDVKD. The CDR3 nucleotides are TGTGCCACCAGTGACCCCGGCTCTGGAAACACCATATATTTT. Translated: CATSDPGSGNTIYF.

This chain uses TRBV5-4 with TRBJ1-2; the D gene is possibly TRBD1 (6 bases). V was trimmed by 6 bases and J by 8 bases, leaving 17 bases between them. Germline values: CDR1 SGHNT, CDR2 YYREEE (reference sequence). The CDR3 covers 13 residues. DNA for the CDR3: TGTGCCAGCAACCCACAGGGAATCAAAGGCTACACCTTC. It specifies CASNPQGIKGYTF.

V gene TRBV5-1 combines with J gene TRBJ1-6, with 8 bases lining up with TRBD1. Trimming took 4 bases from V and 7 from J; bases not matched to a gene: 10. The V gene's germline CDR1 is SGHRS and CDR2 YFSETQ. The CDR3 totals 16 residues. CDR3 amino acids: CASSRGQGGTNSPLHF. The DNA for the CDR3 is TGCGCCAGCAGCCGTGGACAGGGCGGAACCAATTCACCCCTCCACTTT.

The gene calls are TRBV7-2 and TRBJ1-1; no firm D call. V was cut by 1 base and J by 7 bases, with 13 bases left in between. CDR1 and CDR2 from the germline V gene are SGHTA and FQGNSA. The CDR3 covers 14 residues. The CDR3, as DNA: TGTGCCAGCAGCTTAGTTGCGGGGATGGGTGAAGCTTTCTTT. This gives the protein CASSLVAGMGEAFF.

This rearrangement joins TRBV2 to TRBJ2-7; 7 nucleotides agree with TRBD2. Germline V lookup: CDR1 SNHLY, CDR2 FYNNEI. Germline trimming cut 7 bases from V and 3 bases from J; bases unmatched to any gene: 6. This CDR3 region has 13 residues. The CDR3 region has the DNA TGTGCCAGCACGGGGGGTCAAAGCTACGAGCAGTACTTC. Amino acids: CASTGGQSYEQYF.

The chain uses TRBV7-9 and TRBJ2-7; maybe TRBD2 (6 bases). V shed 5 bases and J shed 2 bases, with 10 bases lying between them. Germline V gene lookup returns CDR1 SEHNR and CDR2 FQNEAQ (reference sequence). The CDR3 runs to 13 residues. Here the CDR3 reads CASSRDSPYEQYF. The CDR3, as DNA: TGTGCCAGCAGCCGGGACTCCCCCTACGAGCAGTACTTC.

This chain links TRBV28 with TRBJ1-3, with D uncertain. Germline V gives CDR1 MDHEN, CDR2 SYDVKM. Trimming took off 2 bases at V and 0 bases at J, with 17 bases between the two ends. CDR3 length: 18 amino acids. The CDR3 sequence: CASSLPTPYIISGNTIYF. DNA of the CDR3: TGTGCCAGCAGTTTACCCACCCCGTACATCATCTCTGGAAACACCATATATTTT.

The chain combines TRBV5-1 with TRBJ2-5, with 7 bases matching TRBD1. The germline V gene encodes CDR1 SGHRS and CDR2 YFSETQ. The length of the CDR3 is 13 residues. V lost 4 bases to trimming and J lost 3 bases; unmatched junction nucleotides: 3. The CDR3 DNA sequence: TGCGCCAGCAGCACAGGGACAGAAGAGACCCAGTACTTC. Amino acids: CASSTGTEETQYF. Drawing the rest from reference TRBV5-1 and TRBJ2-5, the complete variable domain is KAGVTQTPRYLIKTRGQQVTLSCSPISGHRSVSWYQQTPGQGLQFLFEYFSETQRNKGNFPGRFSGRQFSNSRSEMNVSTLELGDSALYLCASSTGTEETQYFGPGTRLLVL.

For the CDR3, the DNA is TGCGCCAGCGGGCGGGACGGCTACAATGAGCAGTTCTTC. Its translation is CASGRDGYNEQFF. The chain has TRBV4-3 and TRBJ2-1; a possible D gene is TRBD2 (6 bases). This CDR3 spans 13 amino acids. Germline values: CDR1 LGHNA, CDR2 YSLEER. V was pared by 8 bases and J by 3 bases, with 11 bases between.

This sequence joins TRBV11-2 and TRBJ2-5, with D perhaps matching TRBD2 (6 bases). Trimming removed 1 base at V and 7 bases at J, with 10 bases between. CDR3 size: 13 residues. Germline assignment: CDR1 SGHAT and CDR2 FQNNGV. The CDR3: CASSLVHGGTQYF. DNA for the CDR3: TGTGCCAGCAGCTTAGTTCACGGGGGGACCCAGTACTTC.

The chain is built from TRBV7-2 and TRBJ2-7; 8 nucleotides align to TRBD1. J was trimmed by 4 bases and V by 7 bases; bases with no gene match: 9. Germline V gene sequence: CDR1 SGHTA, CDR2 FQGNSA. The CDR3 runs 14 residues. CDR3 region: CASKAQGGGYEQYF. The DNA for the CDR3 is TGTGCCAGCAAGGCACAGGGGGGAGGTTACGAGCAGTACTTC.

The chain carries TRBV7-8 and TRBJ1-2; 10 bases line up with TRBD1. V lost 1 base, J lost 4 bases, and 6 bases stayed unmatched. Germline V gene sequence: CDR1 SGHVS, CDR2 FQNEAQ. The CDR3 runs to 16 residues. CDR3 bases: TGTGCCAGCAGCTTAGACTGGACAGGGGGTGTCTATGGCTACACCTTC. This encodes CASSLDWTGGVYGYTF.

The rearrangement links TRBV2 to TRBJ1-1; the match to TRBD1 covers 7 bases. J gave up 2 bases and V 3 bases, and 12 bases lay outside the gene matches. CDR3 length: 17 amino acids. Germline V CDR1 and CDR2: SNHLY, FYNNEI. The CDR3 DNA reads as TGTGCCAGCAGTGACCCCTCGCTCAACAGGGGTAACACTGAAGCTTTCTTT. This translates into CASSDPSLNRGNTEAFF.

The chain couples TRBV29-1 to TRBJ1-2, with a possible D match to TRBD1 (5 bases). V lost 2 bases, J lost 2 bases, and 15 bases lay in between. The CDR3 consists of 15 residues. CDR1 is SQVTM and CDR2 is ANQGSEA in the germline V gene. This CDR3 is CSVERGARPNYGYTF. In DNA form, the CDR3 reads TGCAGCGTTGAAAGGGGCGCCAGACCCAACTATGGCTACACCTTC. Based on the CDR3 plus reference TRBV29-1 and TRBJ1-2, the full variable domain is SAVISQKPSRDICQRGTSLTIQCQVDSQVTMMFWYRQQPGQSLTLIATANQGSEATYESGFVIDKFPISRPNLTFSTLTVSNMSPEDSSIYLCSVERGARPNYGYTFGSGTRLTVV.

The rearrangement links TRBV5-1 to TRBJ2-1; 7 bases are a match to TRBD2. The CDR3 totals 16 residues. The germline CDR1 and CDR2 sequences are SGHRS and YFSETQ. V dropped 0 bases and J dropped 6; count of bases not matched to a gene: 9. This CDR3 is CASSLAGVGRSNEQFF. CDR3 DNA sequence: TGCGCCAGCAGCTTGGCCGGGGTCGGGAGGAGCAATGAGCAGTTCTTC.

The chain is built from TRBV6-2 or TRBV6-3 and TRBJ2-7; D is possibly TRBD2 (5 bases). The CDR3 has 15 amino acids. Germline values: CDR1 MNHEY, CDR2 SVGEGT. The V end was cut by 5 bases, the J end by 4 bases, with 18 bases between. The CDR3 is CASSTPLGIGYEQYF. In DNA form, the CDR3 reads TGTGCCAGCAGTACCCCTCTCGGGATCGGGTACGAGCAGTACTTC.

This clone was seen a single time. This sequence joins TRBV6-2 or TRBV6-3 and TRBJ1-2; the match to TRBD1 covers 7 bases. Germline V gene data show CDR1 as MNHEY and CDR2 as SVGEGT. V lost 6 bases to trimming and J lost 4 bases; unmatched junction nucleotides: 14. This CDR3 is built from 16 residues. DNA of the CDR3: TGTGCCAGCAGCACGGGCTGGGACAGCACCTTCTATGGCTACACCTTC. Amino acids: CASSTGWDSTFYGYTF.

J is TRBJ1-4 and V is TRBV4-3; no clear D gene. Germline V CDR1 and CDR2: LGHNA, YSLEER. The germline V and J ends were trimmed by 0 bases and 8 bases, with 10 bases remaining between them. The CDR3 contains 14 residues. CDR3 amino acids: CASSQDPVGEKLFF. CDR3 nucleotides: TGCGCCAGCAGCCAAGATCCGGTGGGCGAAAAACTGTTTTTT.

V is TRBV14 and J is TRBJ1-1; a weak D match, TRBD1 (5 bases). The CDR3 contains 14 residues. Germline V gives CDR1 SGHDN, CDR2 FVKESK. The V gene lost 1 base and the J gene lost 2 bases, with 8 bases spanning the gap. The CDR3 spells CASSQGQLNTEAFF. The CDR3 region has the DNA TGTGCCAGCAGCCAAGGACAGCTAAACACTGAAGCTTTCTTT.

The chain recombines TRBV10-3 with TRBJ2-7; D might be TRBD1 (5 bases). The CDR3 runs to 14 residues. Looked up from germline, CDR1 is ENHRY and CDR2 is SYGVKD. Trimming cost V 0 bases and J 4 bases, with 10 bases left between them. DNA for the CDR3: TGTGCCATCAGTGAGTCTAGGACACAGTACGAGCAGTACTTC. Translated, it gives CAISESRTQYEQYF.

This clone was observed a handful of times. In DNA, the CDR3 is TGTGCCATAGCCGGGGATCGGTCACCCCTCCACTTT. Translation gives CAIAGDRSPLHF. The chain uses TRBV10-3 and TRBJ1-6; no reliable D call. CDR3 length: 12 amino acids. Per germline, CDR1 ENHRY and CDR2 SYGVKD. V gave up 9 bases and J gave up 10 bases, with 13 bases separating them.